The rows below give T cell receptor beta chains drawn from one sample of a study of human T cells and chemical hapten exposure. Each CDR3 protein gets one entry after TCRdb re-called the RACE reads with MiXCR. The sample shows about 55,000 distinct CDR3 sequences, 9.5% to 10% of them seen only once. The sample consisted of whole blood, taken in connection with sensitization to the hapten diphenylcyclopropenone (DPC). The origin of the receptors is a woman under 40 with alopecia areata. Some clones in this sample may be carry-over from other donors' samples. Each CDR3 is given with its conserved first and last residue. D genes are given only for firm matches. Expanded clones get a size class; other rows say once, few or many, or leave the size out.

CASSYWTGDEQYF TGTGCCAGCAGCTATTGGACAGGGGACGAGCAGTACTTC many TRBJ2-7 TRBV14 13 TRBD1
CASTPRTGESAPLHF TGTGCCAGCACCCCCCGGACAGGGGAATCCGCACCCCTCCACTTT once TRBJ1-6 TRBV6-2/TRBV6-3 15 TRBD1
CSVPDEWTNEKLFF TGCAGCGTTCCGGATGAGTGGACTAATGAAAAACTGTTTTTT few TRBJ1-4 TRBV29-1 14 NA
CASSLGTGNQETQYF TGTGCCAGCAGCTTAGGGACAGGGAATCAAGAGACCCAGTACTTC NA TRBJ2-5 TRBV7-9 15 TRBD1
CASSFYKGQMNTEAFF TGTGCCAGCAGCTTTTATAAGGGGCAAATGAACACTGAAGCTTTCTTT NA TRBJ1-1 TRBV5-5 16 NA
CATLRDRGETQYF TGTGCCACCCTCAGGGACAGGGGAGAGACCCAGTACTTC many TRBJ2-5 TRBV6-6 13 TRBD1
CSVDREGNYGYTF TGCAGCGTGGACAGGGAAGGTAACTATGGCTACACCTTC NA TRBJ1-2 TRBV29-1 13 TRBD1
CASSLGQRSTDTQYF TGTGCCAGCAGCTTGGGACAGAGATCCACAGATACGCAGTATTTT NA TRBJ2-3 TRBV5-4 15 NA
CASSLSPGRELDTQYF TGTGCCAGCAGCCTTTCACCGGGACGAGAGCTAGATACGCAGTATTTT NA TRBJ2-3 TRBV7-6 16 NA
CASSQDPITSGYGYTF TGCGCCAGCAGCCAAGACCCCATTACAAGTGGCTATGGCTACACCTTC few TRBJ1-2 TRBV4-3 16 NA
CSARLATQFF TGCAGTGCTAGATTGGCAACTCAGTTCTTC many TRBJ2-1 TRBV20-1 10 NA
CASGAGASYGYNF TGTGCCAGCGGGGCAGGGGCTAGCTATGGCTACAACTTC NA TRBJ1-2 TRBV7-2 13 NA
CASSLSSGSRNTEAFF TGCGCCAGCAGCTTGAGTTCAGGGTCTCGGAACACTGAAGCTTTCTTT NA TRBJ1-1 TRBV5-1 16 NA
CASSPPGLARGTGELFF TGTGCCAGCTCACCTCCGGGACTAGCGCGTGGCACCGGGGAGCTGTTTTTT few TRBJ2-2 TRBV18 17 TRBD2
CASSRVGAASYEQYF TGTGCCAGCAGCCGCGTGGGGGCGGCATCCTACGAGCAGTACTTC few TRBJ2-7 TRBV7-2 15 NA
CAIRGDSSSYEQYF TGTGCCATCCGCGGGGACAGCTCCTCCTACGAGCAGTACTTC NA TRBJ2-7 TRBV10-3 14 NA
CASTRQLAGSSYEQYF TGTGCCAGCACCCGTCAATTAGCGGGGAGCTCCTACGAGCAGTACTTC NA TRBJ2-7 TRBV7-2 16 TRBD2
CASSLELGANQPQHF TGTGCCAGCAGCTTAGAATTGGGGGCTAATCAGCCCCAGCATTTT NA TRBJ1-5 TRBV7-2 15 NA
CASSSWTGEVTEAFF TGTGCCAGCAGTTCTTGGACAGGGGAGGTCACTGAAGCTTTCTTT many TRBJ1-1 TRBV12-3/TRBV12-4 15 TRBD1
CAWSVAGGSRNTIYF TGTGCCTGGAGTGTCGCAGGGGGCTCGAGAAACACCATATATTTT NA TRBJ1-3 TRBV30 15 TRBD1
CASSSGGSKETQYF TGTGCCAGCAGTTCTGGGGGGTCGAAAGAGACCCAGTACTTC NA TRBJ2-5 TRBV27 14 NA
CASKPAPSTDTQYF TGTGCCAGCAAACCTGCGCCTAGCACAGATACGCAGTATTTT NA TRBJ2-3 TRBV12-3/TRBV12-4 14 NA
CASRKHLENTEAFF TGTGCCAGCAGAAAACACCTCGAAAACACTGAAGCTTTCTTT few TRBJ1-1 TRBV6-2/TRBV6-3 14 NA
CASSTQGGGELFF TGCGCCAGCAGCACTCAGGGAGGCGGGGAGCTGTTTTTT few TRBJ2-2 TRBV5-1 13 NA
CASSYRARRTQYF TGTGCCAGCAGTTACCGGGCCCGCAGGACGCAGTATTTT NA TRBJ2-3 TRBV6-5 13 NA
CSARDAVMNTEAFF TGCAGTGCTAGAGACGCAGTTATGAACACTGAAGCTTTCTTT NA TRBJ1-1 TRBV20-1 14 NA
CASSFKGGRSPLHF TGTGCCAGCAGCTTTAAAGGGGGCCGTTCACCCCTCCACTTT NA TRBJ1-6 TRBV7-3 14 TRBD1
CASSELGNQPQHF TGTGCCAGCAGTGAACTTGGCAATCAGCCCCAGCATTTT many TRBJ1-5 TRBV2 13 NA
CASSFKGPVNTEAFF TGTGCCAGCAGCTTCAAGGGACCGGTGAACACTGAAGCTTTCTTT NA TRBJ1-1 TRBV5-4 15 NA
CASSFAYNEQFF TGTGCCAGCAGTTTCGCATACAATGAGCAGTTCTTC few TRBJ2-1 TRBV12-3/TRBV12-4 12 NA
CASTYDRADTQYF TGTGCCAGCACCTACGACAGGGCGGATACGCAGTATTTT NA TRBJ2-3 TRBV6-6 13 TRBD1
CASSSWTVTNEKLFF TGTGCCAGCAGCTCGTGGACAGTCACTAATGAAAAACTGTTTTTT many TRBJ1-4 TRBV11-2 15 NA
CASSRRGGLETQYF TGTGCCAGCAGCCGCCGAGGGGGCTTGGAGACCCAGTACTTC NA TRBJ2-5 TRBV12-3/TRBV12-4 14 TRBD1
CASSLFTGAGTEAFF TGTGCCAGCAGCCTCTTCACAGGGGCGGGCACTGAAGCTTTCTTT NA TRBJ1-1 TRBV7-9 15 TRBD1
CASSFGNSYNSPLHF TGTGCCAGCAGCTTTGGGAACTCCTATAATTCACCCCTCCACTTT NA TRBJ1-6 TRBV7-6 15 NA
CASSLLGSGEGRNTEAFF TGCGCCAGCAGCTTGCTCGGGAGCGGGGAAGGGCGGAACACTGAAGCTTTCTTT NA TRBJ1-1 TRBV5-1 18 NA
CASSGVILSEQYF TGTGCCAGCAGCGGGGTTATCCTGAGCGAGCAGTACTTC few TRBJ2-7 TRBV12-3/TRBV12-4 13 NA
CASSDREGGEKLFF TGTGCCAGCAGTGACCGGGAAGGTGGGGAAAAACTGTTTTTT many TRBJ1-4 TRBV6-1 14 NA
CASSFRTANYGYTF TGTGCCAGCAGTTTCCGGACAGCTAACTATGGCTACACCTTC many TRBJ1-2 TRBV12-3/TRBV12-4 14 NA
CASSLKVLGQGPYEQYF TGTGCCAGCAGTTTAAAAGTGTTGGGACAGGGTCCCTACGAGCAGTACTTC few TRBJ2-7 TRBV12-3/TRBV12-4 17 TRBD1
CASSVEVDPYEQYF TGTGCCAGCAGCGTAGAGGTAGACCCCTACGAGCAGTACTTC NA TRBJ2-7 TRBV9 14 NA
CASSISFGGTVYEQYF TGTGCCAGTAGTATATCTTTTGGGGGCACCGTCTACGAGCAGTACTTC NA TRBJ2-7 TRBV19 16 NA
CASSLGGGDEQYF TGTGCCAGCAGCTTAGGTGGGGGCGACGAGCAGTACTTC NA TRBJ2-7 TRBV7-9 13 NA
CASSSQGVNQPQHF TGTGCCAGCAGTTCACAGGGCGTCAATCAGCCCCAGCATTTT few TRBJ1-5 TRBV2 14 NA
CASLGTPQETQYF TGTGCCAGCCTCGGGACTCCACAGGAGACCCAGTACTTC NA TRBJ2-5 TRBV12-3/TRBV12-4 13 NA
CASSQDPPPGTDTQYF TGTGCCAGCAGCCAAGACCCCCCTCCTGGGACAGATACGCAGTATTTT NA TRBJ2-3 TRBV3-1 16 NA
CASNGHLLGTQYF TGTGCCAGCAACGGCCACCTTTTAGGGACCCAGTACTTC NA TRBJ2-5 TRBV7-9 13 NA
CASSWGGGQGTQYF TGTGCCAGCAGTTGGGGGGGGGGCCAGGGTACGCAGTATTTT NA TRBJ2-3 TRBV6-6 14 NA
CASSRTGGGNTIYF TGCGCCAGCAGTCGTACAGGGGGCGGAAACACCATATATTTT many TRBJ1-3 TRBV5-1 14 TRBD1
CASSHGGRGAQETQYF TGTGCCAGCAGCCACGGAGGTAGGGGGGCGCAAGAGACCCAGTACTTC NA TRBJ2-5 TRBV5-6 16 NA